The rows below give T cell receptor beta chains drawn from one sample of a study of siplizumab effects on memory and regulatory T cells. The assay was immunoSEQ multiplex PCR, and TCRdb's table has in-frame clones only and misses some. Of some 100,000 clones in the sample, around 90% were seen once. Material: Tregs sorted from blood. The origin of the receptors is a human donor in good health. The CDR3 runs from the conserved cysteine through the conserved F or W. Each record gives: CDR3 DNA, CDR3 protein, D gene, clone size, V gene, J gene. The D gene is left open where the match is weak. Not every row has a clone size; where given, it reads once, few, many or a size class.

CDR3nt: TGTGCCATCAGGGGAACAGGGGGCGGAGGCTACACCTTC; CDR3aa: CAIRGTGGGGYTF; d_gene: TRBD1; abundance: .; v_gene: TRBV10-3; j_gene: TRBJ1-2
CDR3nt: TGTGCCAGCAGTGCCGACAGGGTGTACCAAGAGACCCAGTACTTC; CDR3aa: CASSADRVYQETQYF; d_gene: TRBD1; abundance: .; v_gene: TRBV25-1; j_gene: TRBJ2-5
CDR3nt: TGTGCCAGCTCACCCTGGGGGACGGCGCTGGAGAACACTGAAGCTTTCTTT; CDR3aa: CASSPWGTALENTEAFF; d_gene: .; abundance: .; v_gene: TRBV18; j_gene: TRBJ1-1
CDR3nt: TGTGCCAGCAGCAAACAAACAGGGCTAGGCTACGAGCAGTACTTC; CDR3aa: CASSKQTGLGYEQYF; d_gene: .; abundance: .; v_gene: TRBV14; j_gene: TRBJ2-7
CDR3nt: TGTGCCGCCCGACAGGGAATAGGCGAAAAACTGTTTTTT; CDR3aa: CAARQGIGEKLFF; d_gene: TRBD1; abundance: .; v_gene: TRBV10-3; j_gene: TRBJ1-4
CDR3nt: TGCGCCAGCAGCTTGGCAGACTCTGGAAACACCATATATTTT; CDR3aa: CASSLADSGNTIYF; d_gene: .; abundance: .; v_gene: TRBV5-1; j_gene: TRBJ1-3
CDR3nt: TGTGCCAGCAGCCTGGGTACAGGGGCATTCGAGGGTGAAGCTTTCTTT; CDR3aa: CASSLGTGAFEGEAFF; d_gene: TRBD1; abundance: .; v_gene: TRBV5-4; j_gene: TRBJ1-1
CDR3nt: TGTGCCAGCTCACCGGGGGGGCGAGAGACCCAGTACTTC; CDR3aa: CASSPGGRETQYF; d_gene: .; abundance: .; v_gene: TRBV18; j_gene: TRBJ2-5
CDR3nt: TGTGCTAGTGGTGTGGCCGGTCTTTTTGGGGGGACTGAAGCTTTCTTT; CDR3aa: CASGVAGLFGGTEAFF; d_gene: .; abundance: .; v_gene: TRBV12-5; j_gene: TRBJ1-1
CDR3nt: TGCGCCAGCACCATCGAGGTCGGGGAGCTGTTTTTT; CDR3aa: CASTIEVGELFF; d_gene: .; abundance: .; v_gene: TRBV5-1; j_gene: TRBJ2-2
CDR3nt: TGTGCCAGCAGCGTAGGCCCCGAGCTGGGGGCGAGAGGAAACACCATATATTTT; CDR3aa: CASSVGPELGARGNTIYF; d_gene: .; abundance: .; v_gene: TRBV9; j_gene: TRBJ1-3
CDR3nt: TGTGCCAGTAGGAAGGACATATATGGCTACACCTTC; CDR3aa: CASRKDIYGYTF; d_gene: .; abundance: few; v_gene: TRBV19; j_gene: TRBJ1-2
CDR3nt: TGCGCCAGCAGCTTGCTGGCTCCTGAAAAACTGTTTTTT; CDR3aa: CASSLLAPEKLFF; d_gene: .; abundance: .; v_gene: TRBV5-1; j_gene: TRBJ1-4
CDR3nt: TGTGCCAGCAGCTTACAAGGGACAGTGTATGGCTACACCTTC; CDR3aa: CASSLQGTVYGYTF; d_gene: TRBD1; abundance: .; v_gene: TRBV7-2; j_gene: TRBJ1-2
CDR3nt: TGTGCCTGGAGAGCCGGGACAGGGGGCAACTATGGCTACACCTTC; CDR3aa: CAWRAGTGGNYGYTF; d_gene: TRBD1; abundance: .; v_gene: TRBV30; j_gene: TRBJ1-2
CDR3nt: TGTGCCAGCAGCTTGGGGGTAGCGCACCCCTACAATGAGCAGTTCTTC; CDR3aa: CASSLGVAHPYNEQFF; d_gene: .; abundance: .; v_gene: TRBV7-8; j_gene: TRBJ2-1
CDR3nt: TGTGCCAGTAGCACAATGGCCGGGACAGGGAACTATGGCTACACCTTC; CDR3aa: CASSTMAGTGNYGYTF; d_gene: TRBD1; abundance: .; v_gene: TRBV19; j_gene: TRBJ1-2
CDR3nt: TGTGCCAGCAGTGAACTTTTACGGGTGAACACTGAAGCTTTCTTT; CDR3aa: CASSELLRVNTEAFF; d_gene: .; abundance: .; v_gene: TRBV6-1; j_gene: TRBJ1-1
CDR3nt: TGCGCCAGCAGTTATCTAGCACCGAGCACAGATACGCAGTATTTT; CDR3aa: CASSYLAPSTDTQYF; d_gene: .; abundance: .; v_gene: TRBV5-1; j_gene: TRBJ2-3
CDR3nt: TGTGCCAGCAGTTATTCCGGGACTCCCGGCACAGATACGCAGTATTTT; CDR3aa: CASSYSGTPGTDTQYF; d_gene: .; abundance: .; v_gene: TRBV6-5; j_gene: TRBJ2-3
CDR3nt: TGTGCCAGCAGTAGGACGGCAAACTATGGCTACACCTTC; CDR3aa: CASSRTANYGYTF; d_gene: .; abundance: .; v_gene: TRBV2; j_gene: TRBJ1-2
CDR3nt: TGTGCCAGCAGCATTACCCTCAGGGGTACCACTGAAGCTTTCTTT; CDR3aa: CASSITLRGTTEAFF; d_gene: .; abundance: few; v_gene: TRBV5-6; j_gene: TRBJ1-1
CDR3nt: TGTGCCAGCAGTTTCCCCCCAGCAACTAATGAAAAACTGTTTTTT; CDR3aa: CASSFPPATNEKLFF; d_gene: .; abundance: .; v_gene: TRBV28; j_gene: TRBJ1-4
CDR3nt: TGTGCCAGCAGCCTCTTGGGTTCAGATACGCAGTATTTT; CDR3aa: CASSLLGSDTQYF; d_gene: .; abundance: .; v_gene: TRBV27; j_gene: TRBJ2-3
CDR3nt: TGTGCCAGCAGTTACGCCAATGAGCAGTTCTTC; CDR3aa: CASSYANEQFF; d_gene: .; abundance: once; v_gene: TRBV6-6; j_gene: TRBJ2-1
CDR3nt: TGCGCCAGCAGCTTAGAAGTCGCTAATGAAAAACTGTTTTTT; CDR3aa: CASSLEVANEKLFF; d_gene: .; abundance: .; v_gene: TRBV5-1; j_gene: TRBJ1-4
CDR3nt: TGTGCCAGCAGTGGCCAGAAGAACACTGAAGCTTTCTTT; CDR3aa: CASSGQKNTEAFF; d_gene: .; abundance: medium-sized; v_gene: TRBV2; j_gene: TRBJ1-1
CDR3nt: TGCGCCAGCAGCATACAGGGGTTCTCCTACGAGCAGTACTTC; CDR3aa: CASSIQGFSYEQYF; d_gene: TRBD1; abundance: .; v_gene: TRBV5-1; j_gene: TRBJ2-7
CDR3nt: TGTGCCAGCAGTGGCTCATCGCGTGGGTGGAATGGCTACACCTTC; CDR3aa: CASSGSSRGWNGYTF; d_gene: .; abundance: once; v_gene: TRBV6-1; j_gene: TRBJ1-2
CDR3nt: TGTGCCAGCAGCTTAGATCCCGGCTCCTACGAGCAGTACTTC; CDR3aa: CASSLDPGSYEQYF; d_gene: .; abundance: .; v_gene: TRBV11-2; j_gene: TRBJ2-7